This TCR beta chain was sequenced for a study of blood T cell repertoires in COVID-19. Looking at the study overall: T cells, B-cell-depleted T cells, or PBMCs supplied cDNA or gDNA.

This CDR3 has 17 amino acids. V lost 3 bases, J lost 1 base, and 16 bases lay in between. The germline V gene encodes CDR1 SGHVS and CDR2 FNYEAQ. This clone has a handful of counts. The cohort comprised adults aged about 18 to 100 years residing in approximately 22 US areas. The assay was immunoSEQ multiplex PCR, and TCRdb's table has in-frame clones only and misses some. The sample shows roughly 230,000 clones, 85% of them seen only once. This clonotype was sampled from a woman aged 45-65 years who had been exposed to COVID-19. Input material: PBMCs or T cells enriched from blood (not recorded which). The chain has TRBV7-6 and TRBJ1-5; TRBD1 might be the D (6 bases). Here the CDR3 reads CASSLATGCRSNQPQHF. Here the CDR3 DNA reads TGTGCCAGCAGCTTGGCCACAGGGTGTCGGAGCAATCAGCCCCAGCATTTT. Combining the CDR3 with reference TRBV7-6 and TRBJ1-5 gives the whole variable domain GAGVSQSPRYKVTKRGQDVALRCDPISGHVSLYWYRQALGQGPEFLTYFNYEAQQDKSGLPNDRFSAERPEGSISTLTIQRTEQRDSAMYRCASSLATGCRSNQPQHFGDGTRLSIL.